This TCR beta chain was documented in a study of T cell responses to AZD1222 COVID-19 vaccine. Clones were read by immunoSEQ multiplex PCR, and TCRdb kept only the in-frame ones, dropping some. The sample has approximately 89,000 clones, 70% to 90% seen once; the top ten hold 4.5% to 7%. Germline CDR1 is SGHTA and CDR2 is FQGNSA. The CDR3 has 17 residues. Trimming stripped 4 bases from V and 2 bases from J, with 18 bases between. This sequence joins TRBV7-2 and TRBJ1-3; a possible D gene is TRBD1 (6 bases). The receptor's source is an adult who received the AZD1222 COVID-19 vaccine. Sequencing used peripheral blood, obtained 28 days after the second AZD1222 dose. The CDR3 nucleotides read TGTGCCAGCAGCTCCTCTCACGGGGGGGCGGCTGGAAACACCATATATTTT. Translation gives CASSSSHGGAAGNTIYF.